Following are 14 T cell receptor beta chains from one sample sequenced in a study of Ad26.COV2.S vaccination and SARS-CoV-2 variants. Clones were read by immunoSEQ multiplex PCR, and TCRdb kept only the in-frame ones, dropping some. The sample lists some 270,000 clones; roughly 85% were seen once. Regarding treatment: approximately 18 received Ad26.COV2.S at low or high dose, single or two shots; about 5 received placebo; per-sample allocation not given. The samples date from day 63 after the first vaccine or placebo injection. The sequenced sample was peripheral blood, obtained in a trial of Ad26.COV2.S vaccine versus placebo. The source of these receptors is a person between 18 and 65 years old who received the Ad26.COV2.S COVID-19 vaccine or a placebo.

The chain uses TRBV10-3 and TRBJ2-6; maybe TRBD1 (5 bases). Germline V gene sequence: CDR1 ENHRY, CDR2 SYGVKD. The germline V and J ends were trimmed by 9 bases and 0 bases, with 9 bases remaining between them. The CDR3 consists of 14 residues. CDR3 region: CAMTDPSGANVLTF. CDR3 sequence (DNA): TGTGCCATGACAGACCCCTCTGGGGCCAACGTCCTGACTTTC.

In its sample, this clone was seen once. The chain combines TRBV20-1 with TRBJ1-1; D gene unclear. V was shortened by 7 bases and J by 1 base, with 4 bases between the two germline ends. The CDR3 contains 10 residues. Germline V gives CDR1 DFQATT, CDR2 SNEGSKA (reference sequence). The CDR3, as DNA: TGCAGTGTGGGGAACACTGAAGCTTTCTTT. Amino acids: CSVGNTEAFF.

The V gene is TRBV6-2 or TRBV6-3, the J gene TRBJ1-1, with 7 bases lining up with TRBD1. Losses at the gene ends were 4 bases for V and 2 bases for J; bases not matched to a gene: 7. CDR1 and CDR2 (germline): MNHEY, SVGEGT. This CDR3 region has 15 residues. Written as DNA, the CDR3 is TGTGCCAGCAGTTCGGCCGGGACAGACAACACTGAAGCTTTCTTT. As protein: CASSSAGTDNTEAFF.

The chain recombines TRBV9 with TRBJ2-3; 8 bases match TRBD1. Germline assignment: CDR1 SGDLS and CDR2 YYNGEE. The CDR3 extends over 16 amino acids. V lost 3 bases, J lost 2 bases, and 8 bases stayed unmatched. CDR3 amino acids: CASSDDRGFLTDTQYF. For the CDR3, the DNA is TGTGCCAGCAGCGACGACAGGGGTTTTCTCACAGATACGCAGTATTTT.

The chain recombines TRBV15 with TRBJ1-2; D might be TRBD1 (5 bases). Deletions cut 0 bases from V and 6 bases from J, with 26 bases between. Germline V CDR1 and CDR2: LNHNV, YYDKDF (reference sequence). This CDR3 is built from 19 residues. CDR3 nucleotides: TGTGCCACCAGCAGAGAAAACCACCTCATCCGGGACCGTTTCAATGGCTACACCTTC. Residues: CATSRENHLIRDRFNGYTF.

V and J are TRBV24-1 and TRBJ1-1, with D unresolved. Germline V CDR1 and CDR2: KGHDR, SFDVKD. The CDR3 sequence is 11 residues long. V was shortened by 3 bases and J by 7 bases, with 5 bases between the two germline ends. The CDR3 nucleotides read TGTGCCACCAGTGATCACTTTGAAGCTTTCTTT. Protein product: CATSDHFEAFF.

This chain joins TRBV11-2 and TRBJ2-1; 7 nucleotides agree with TRBD1. CDR3 length equals 12 residues. Germline-derived CDR1 and CDR2 are SGHAT and FQNNGV. The J segment lost 7 bases and the V segment lost 5 bases, leaving 2 bases of the junction unmatched. CDR3: CASSLTGNEQFF. CDR3 bases: TGTGCCAGCAGCCTGACAGGGAATGAGCAGTTCTTC.

The V and J genes are TRBV5-4 and TRBJ1-3; 8 bases map to TRBD1. The ends lost 3 bases at V and 2 bases at J; junction bases unmatched: 4. Germline CDR1 reads SGHNT; CDR2 reads YYREEE (reference sequence). The CDR3 is 15 residues long. DNA for the CDR3: TGTGCCAGCAGCTCCTCAGGGGGCCCTGGAAACACCATATATTTT. Translation: CASSSSGGPGNTIYF.

The V and J genes are TRBV2 and TRBJ2-7; perhaps TRBD1 as D (6 bases). Germline assignment: CDR1 SNHLY and CDR2 FYNNEI. Trimming stripped 8 bases from V and 6 bases from J, with 14 bases between. CDR3 size: 12 residues. The CDR3 DNA sequence: TGTGCCAGCGCAGGGGAGAGAGGCGAGCAGTACTTC. It codes for CASAGERGEQYF.

This chain's CDR3 is CASSRLQGGYGYTF. CDR3 coding DNA: TGTGCCAGCAGTCGCTTGCAGGGGGGCTATGGCTACACCTTC. The chain is built from TRBV6-2 or TRBV6-3 and TRBJ1-2; 7 nucleotides match TRBD1. This CDR3 region has 14 residues. The trim removed 5 bases at V and 4 bases at J, leaving 7 bases unmatched. In germline, CDR1 is MNHEY, CDR2 SVGEGT.

The V call is TRBV12-3 or TRBV12-4, the J call TRBJ1-1; no firm D call. The V end lost 2 bases, the J end lost 9 bases, and 13 bases lay between the germline ends. The CDR3 runs to 13 residues. This CDR3 is CASSLSSGRKAFF. CDR3 bases: TGTGCCAGCAGTTTAAGTTCGGGGAGGAAAGCTTTCTTT.

The V and J genes are TRBV12-5 and TRBJ2-7, with TRBD2 matching over 9 bases. V trimming: 0 bases; J trimming: 2 bases; junction bases outside the gene matches: 11. The germline V gene has CDR1 LGHNT and CDR2 FRNRAP. The CDR3 spans 18 residues. The CDR3 DNA reads as TGTGCTAGTGGTTTGGTACACTCTGGGACTAGCAGTACCTACGAGCAGTACGTC. Amino acids: CASGLVHSGTSSTYEQYV.

The chain uses TRBV6-5 and TRBJ2-7; no reliable D call. CDR3 length: 15 residues. Trimming stripped 8 bases from V and 0 bases from J, with 17 bases between. Germline CDR1 is MNHEY and CDR2 is SVGAGI. The CDR3 protein is CASCFTLVGSYEQYF. The CDR3 region has the DNA TGTGCCAGCTGTTTTACTCTGGTCGGCTCCTACGAGCAGTACTTC.

This rearrangement joins TRBV4-1 to TRBJ2-5; possible D gene TRBD2, 6 bases. The V gene lost 0 bases and the J gene lost 5 bases, with 10 bases spanning the gap. Germline V gives CDR1 MGHRA, CDR2 YSYEKL. The length of the CDR3 is 14 residues. CDR3 bases: TGCGCCAGCAGCCAAGACTGGGCGGGGGAGACCCAGTACTTC. It is translated as CASSQDWAGETQYF.